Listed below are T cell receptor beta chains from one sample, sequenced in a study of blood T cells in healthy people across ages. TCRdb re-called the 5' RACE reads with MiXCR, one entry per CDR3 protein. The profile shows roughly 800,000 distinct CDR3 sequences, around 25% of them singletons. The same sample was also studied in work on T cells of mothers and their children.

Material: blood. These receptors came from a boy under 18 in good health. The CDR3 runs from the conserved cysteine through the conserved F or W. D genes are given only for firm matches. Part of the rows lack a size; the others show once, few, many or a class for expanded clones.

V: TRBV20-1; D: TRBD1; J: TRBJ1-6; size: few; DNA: TGCAGTGCTAGCCTTGGACAGGGGGCGCGTTCACCCCTCCACTTT; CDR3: CSASLGQGARSPLHF
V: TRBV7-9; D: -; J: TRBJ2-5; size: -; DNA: TGTGCCAGCAGCTCCCAACTCACCGAGACCCAGTACTTC; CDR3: CASSSQLTETQYF
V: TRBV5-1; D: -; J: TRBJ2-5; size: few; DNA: TGCGCCAGCAGCTTGTACGGCGGAACTTCCCAGTACTTC; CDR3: CASSLYGGTSQYF
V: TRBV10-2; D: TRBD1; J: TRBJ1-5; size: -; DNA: TGCGCCAGCAGTGACTACAGGGGAGTGGGACAGCCCCAGCATTTT; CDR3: CASSDYRGVGQPQHF
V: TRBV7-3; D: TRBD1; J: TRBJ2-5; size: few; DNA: TGTGCCAGCAGCTTAAGGCCTGACAGGGGTTATTTGGAGACCCAGTACTTC; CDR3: CASSLRPDRGYLETQYF
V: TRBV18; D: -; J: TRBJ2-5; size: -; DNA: TGTGCCAGCTCACCAGGCGGTATTGGAGAGACCCAGTACTTC; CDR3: CASSPGGIGETQYF
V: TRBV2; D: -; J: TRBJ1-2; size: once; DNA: TGTGCCAGCAGCCCGGCTGTTACAGGGAGGAGAGGCGGCGGCTACACCTTC; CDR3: CASSPAVTGRRGGGYTF
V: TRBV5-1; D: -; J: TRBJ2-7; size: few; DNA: TGCGCCAGCAGCTTTCTGGCGGGTCCCTCCTACGAGCAGTACTTC; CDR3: CASSFLAGPSYEQYF
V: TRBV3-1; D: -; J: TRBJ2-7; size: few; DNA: TGTGCCAGCAGCCAAGATCTCGCAGTCTACTTC; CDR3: CASSQDLAVYF
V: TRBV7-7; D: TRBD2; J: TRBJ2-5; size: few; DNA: TGTGCTAGCAGTCCCGCGACTAGCGGGGAGACCCAGTACTTC; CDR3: CASSPATSGETQYF
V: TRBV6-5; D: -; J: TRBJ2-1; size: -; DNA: TGTGCCAGCAGTTACTCGAGTCTCCGGAATGAGCAGTTCTTC; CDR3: CASSYSSLRNEQFF
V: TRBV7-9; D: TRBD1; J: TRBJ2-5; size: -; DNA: TGTGCCAGCAGCCCTGACAGGGTAGAGACCGAGTACTTC; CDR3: CASSPDRVETEYF